These 29 T cell receptor beta chains came from one sample sequenced in a study of cytomegalovirus exposure and HLA in healthy donors. The PCR contained 60 Vbeta and 13 Jbeta primers. Profiled with immunoSEQ multiplex PCR; TCRdb holds only in-frame clones, not every one. The data hold about 230,000 clones, with about 88% observed a single time. The sample consisted of PBMCs. Receptor source: a girl aged 2 to 9 in good health and CMV-seronegative.

This rearrangement joins TRBV13 to TRBJ1-2; D is unclear. Trimming took off 0 bases at V and 4 bases at J, with 6 bases between the two ends. The CDR3 loop spans 13 amino acids. Germline lookup yields CDR1 PRHDT and CDR2 FYEKMQ (reference sequence). The CDR3 is CASSLGRSYGYTF. The DNA of the CDR3 is TGTGCCAGCAGCTTAGGACGCAGCTATGGCTACACCTTC.

V gene TRBV6-6 combines with J gene TRBJ2-7; TRBD1 matches 9 bases. There are 15 residues in the CDR3. Per germline, CDR1 MNHNY and CDR2 SVGAGI (reference sequence). V trimming: 2 bases; J trimming: 3 bases; junction bases outside the gene matches: 5. The CDR3 nucleotides are TGTGCCAGCAGTTACCGGTGGGACAGGGTCTACGAGCAGTACTTC. Its translation is CASSYRWDRVYEQYF.

The V and J genes are TRBV5-1 and TRBJ1-1, with a tentative D call TRBD1 (6 bases). Deletions cut 4 bases from V and 0 bases from J, with 19 bases between. In germline, CDR1 is SGHRS, CDR2 YFSETQ. This CDR3 is 17 amino acids long. The CDR3 coding sequence is TGCGCCAGCAGCCAGAGAGGACAGAAGAATATGAACACTGAAGCTTTCTTT. Its protein product is CASSQRGQKNMNTEAFF.

The chain couples TRBV6-5 to TRBJ1-2, with D unresolved. Trimming pared 11 bases from V and 5 bases from J, leaving 15 bases between. CDR3 length equals 12 residues. The germline CDR1 and CDR2 sequences are MNHEY and SVGAGI. CDR3 sequence (DNA): TGTGCCGCAAAGGCGCGGCTATATGGCTACACCTTC. Translation: CAAKARLYGYTF.

This clone was observed a single time. The chain joins TRBV7-9 to TRBJ1-3; D ambiguous. CDR1 is SEHNR, CDR2 FQNEAQ, per germline (reference sequence). V was cut by 1 base and J by 0 bases, with 10 bases left in between. The CDR3 is made up of 16 amino acids. CDR3 DNA: TGTGCCAGCAGCTTAGGAAGTCACTCCTCTGGAAACACCATATATTTT. Amino acids: CASSLGSHSSGNTIYF.

The genes are TRBV6-5 and TRBJ2-5; D gene ambiguous. This CDR3 has 13 amino acids. The germline V gene has CDR1 MNHEY and CDR2 SVGAGI. The V and J ends lost 0 bases and 4 bases respectively, with 6 bases between them. Here the CDR3 DNA reads TGTGCCAGCAGTTACTCGAAGAGAGAGACCCAGTACTTC. Translated: CASSYSKRETQYF.

The chain carries TRBV11-1 and TRBJ2-1, with 8 bases lining up with TRBD1. The CDR3 is 15 residues long. CDR1 and CDR2 from the germline V gene are SGHAT and FQDESV (reference sequence). Germline trimming cut 5 bases from V and 4 bases from J; bases unmatched to any gene: 7. The CDR3 reads CASSHRTGRYNEQFF. As DNA, the CDR3 is TGTGCCAGCAGCCACCGGACAGGGAGGTACAATGAGCAGTTCTTC.

The genes are TRBV5-4 and TRBJ2-7; 9 bases match TRBD1. There are 14 residues in the CDR3. CDR1 and CDR2 (germline): SGHNT, YYREEE (reference sequence). The V segment lost 3 bases and the J segment 2 bases; nucleotides outside the gene matches: 3. This CDR3 is CASSSGTGTYEQYF. The CDR3 nucleotides read TGTGCCAGCAGCTCCGGGACAGGGACCTACGAGCAGTACTTC.

V and J are TRBV7-3 and TRBJ1-2, with 7 bases matching TRBD1. V gave up 5 bases and J gave up 2 bases; unmatched junction bases: 5. Germline lookup yields CDR1 SGHTA and CDR2 FQGTGA. The CDR3 is made up of 14 amino acids. The CDR3 spells CASSQDRNNYGYTF. DNA for the CDR3: TGTGCCAGCAGCCAGGACAGGAACAACTATGGCTACACCTTC.

The chain employs TRBV27 and TRBJ1-1; weak D call: TRBD1 (6 bases). Germline V gene lookup returns CDR1 MNHEY and CDR2 SMNVEV (reference sequence). The CDR3 consists of 14 residues. Between the trimmed V and J ends, which lost 6 bases and 9 bases, there was a span of 20 bases. CDR3 sequence: CASSPLGGSGKAFF. The CDR3 nucleotides read TGTGCCAGCAGCCCACTAGGGGGTTCTGGGAAAGCTTTCTTT.

The chain recombines TRBV2 with TRBJ1-4, with 8 nucleotides matching TRBD1. This CDR3 is 13 amino acids long. With V trimmed by 7 bases and J by 8 bases, 6 bases remained unmatched. Germline CDR1 is SNHLY and CDR2 is FYNNEI. CDR3 in amino acids: CASTGQGREKLFF. The CDR3 nucleotides read TGTGCCAGCACAGGACAGGGAAGAGAAAAACTGTTTTTT.

This clone was recorded a few times. V gene TRBV9 combines with J gene TRBJ2-5; TRBD2 matches 11 bases. After removal of 0 bases from V and 2 bases from J, the junction contained 3 bases not matched to a gene. The germline V gene encodes CDR1 SGDLS and CDR2 YYNGEE. The CDR3 contains 16 residues. CDR3 sequence (DNA): TGTGCCAGCAGCGTAGGGGGACTAGCGGCACAAGAGACCCAGTACTTC. Its translation is CASSVGGLAAQETQYF.

This sequence joins TRBV30 and TRBJ2-1, with D tentatively TRBD2 (5 bases). The CDR3 covers 12 residues. The V gene lost 3 bases and the J gene lost 10 bases, with 13 bases spanning the gap. Germline V lookup: CDR1 GTSNPN, CDR2 SVGIG (reference sequence). The CDR3 reads CAWRASAVEQFF. For the CDR3, the DNA is TGTGCCTGGAGGGCCTCAGCGGTCGAGCAGTTCTTC. The variable domain in full, completed from reference TRBV30 and TRBJ2-1, reads SQTIHQWPATLVQPVGSPLSLECTVEGTSNPNLYWYRQAAGRGLQLLFYSVGIGQISSEVPQNLSASRPQDRQFILSSKKLLLSDSGFYLCAWRASAVEQFFGPGTRLTVL.

This clone has only one observation. The rearrangement joins TRBV27 to TRBJ2-2; TRBD2 is a possible D gene (6 bases). The V gene's germline CDR1 is MNHEY and CDR2 SMNVEV (reference sequence). Trimming pared 3 bases from V and 5 bases from J, leaving 13 bases between. CDR3 length: 15 residues. The DNA of the CDR3 is TGTGCCAGCAGTTTCCGGAGGGGAGGAACCGGGGAGCTGTTTTTT. Translation: CASSFRRGGTGELFF.

The chain carries TRBV9 and TRBJ1-1; 7 positions match TRBD1. This CDR3 is built from 14 residues. V lost 3 bases and J lost 0; bases outside the gene matches: 2. The germline V gene has CDR1 SGDLS and CDR2 YYNGEE. The chain's CDR3 is CASSAGQMNTEAFF. The DNA for the CDR3 is TGTGCCAGCAGCGCGGGACAGATGAACACTGAAGCTTTCTTT.

The chain recombines TRBV29-1 with TRBJ2-7; D not resolved. This CDR3 is built from 13 residues. V was clipped by 5 bases and J by 2 bases, with 13 bases between them. Germline CDR1 is SQVTM and CDR2 is ANQGSEA. The CDR3 here is CSVIETRTYEQYF. Written as DNA, the CDR3 is TGCAGCGTTATCGAGACACGCACCTACGAGCAGTACTTC.

This clone was seen only a few times. The chain employs TRBV27 and TRBJ1-3; no reliable D call. Between the trimmed V and J ends, which lost 0 bases and 8 bases, there was a span of 8 bases. This CDR3 spans 13 amino acids. Per the germline V gene, CDR1 is MNHEY and CDR2 is SMNVEV (reference sequence). CDR3 amino acids: CASSLSPLHTIYF. The CDR3 coding sequence is TGTGCCAGCAGTTTATCCCCCCTACACACCATATATTTT.

This clone was recorded once. The V gene is TRBV28, the J gene TRBJ2-7; 7 positions match TRBD1. With V trimmed by 5 bases and J by 2 bases, 9 bases remained unmatched. Germline loops: CDR1 MDHEN, CDR2 SYDVKM. There are 15 residues in the CDR3. CDR3 bases: TGTGCCAGCAGTGTCTCACAGGGGCGACCCTACGAGCAGTACTTC. This sequence encodes CASSVSQGRPYEQYF. The variable domain in full, with the rest retrieved from reference TRBV28 and TRBJ2-7, is DVKVTQSSRYLVKRTGEKVFLECVQDMDHENMFWYRQDPGLGLRLIYFSYDVKMKEKGDIPEGYSVSREKKERFSLILESASTNQTSMYLCASSVSQGRPYEQYFGPGTRLTVT.

The chain combines TRBV21-1 with TRBJ2-7; the tabulated D call, TRBD1, remains unverified against the DNA. TRBV21-1 is a known pseudogene. This CDR3 is built from 16 residues. CDR3 residues: CASSMGTGGRGYEQYF. DNA of the CDR3: TGTGCCAGCAGCATGGGGACAGGGGGCCGAGGCTACGAGCAGTACTTC.

The V gene is TRBV5-4, the J gene TRBJ2-6, with a possible D match to TRBD1 (5 bases). The V gene's germline CDR1 is SGHNT and CDR2 YYREEE (reference sequence). V was shortened by 0 bases and J by 2 bases, with 6 bases between the two germline ends. CDR3 size: 15 residues. CDR3 DNA: TGTGCCAGCAGCTTGGCAGGGCCTGGGGCCAACGTCCTGACTTTC. Translated, it gives CASSLAGPGANVLTF.

This clone has a handful of counts. The rearrangement links TRBV7-2 to TRBJ2-5; TRBD1 aligns across 9 bases. The CDR3 covers 14 residues. Looked up from germline, CDR1 is SGHTA and CDR2 is FQGNSA. The V segment lost 4 bases and the J segment 4 bases; nucleotides outside the gene matches: 4. CDR3 coding DNA: TGTGCCAGCAGCTCGGACAGGGGACGAGAGACCCAGTACTTC. Translating it yields CASSSDRGRETQYF.

The V gene is TRBV27, the J gene TRBJ1-1; a possible D gene is TRBD1 (5 bases). CDR1 MNHEY and CDR2 SMNVEV come from the germline V gene (reference sequence). V shed 8 bases and J shed 5 bases, with 15 bases lying between them. This CDR3 is 13 amino acids long. In DNA, the CDR3 is TGTGCCAGCTCCCTAGGGGTGTGGACTGAAGCTTTCTTT. It codes for CASSLGVWTEAFF.

As for this clone: The junction differs from germline at one of its ends, possibly a read error. The chain couples TRBV15 to TRBJ2-7; 8 bases are a match to TRBD1. Germline V gene data show CDR1 as LNHNV and CDR2 as YYDKDF (reference sequence). This CDR3 has 14 residues. CDR3 sequence: CATSRGTGTYGQYF. CDR3 in DNA: TGTGCCACCAGCAGAGGGACAGGGACTTACGGGCAGTACTTC.

The chain employs TRBV2 and TRBJ1-1; 9 bases fit TRBD1. J lost 4 bases, V lost 4 bases, and 4 bases had no gene match. Germline CDR1 and CDR2: SNHLY and FYNNEI. The CDR3 covers 14 residues. In DNA, the CDR3 is TGTGCCAGCAGTGTATACAGGGGGCCCACTGAAGCTTTCTTT. This gives the protein CASSVYRGPTEAFF.

This clone was observed a handful of times. The V and J genes are TRBV6-5 and TRBJ2-1; 11 bases line up with TRBD2. Germline trimming cut 4 bases from V and 4 bases from J; bases unmatched to any gene: 3. CDR1 is MNHEY and CDR2 is SVGAGI in the germline V gene. The CDR3 covers 15 residues. The CDR3 spells CASSSRLAGYNEQFF. For the CDR3, the DNA is TGTGCCAGCAGTTCCCGACTAGCGGGGTACAATGAGCAGTTCTTC.

V usage is TRBV7-9 and J usage is TRBJ2-3; a weak D match, TRBD1 (7 bases). CDR3 length: 15 residues. Looked up from germline, CDR1 is SEHNR and CDR2 is FQNEAQ (reference sequence). V shed 5 bases and J shed 1 base, with 13 bases lying between them. As DNA, the CDR3 is TGTGCCAGCAGCCCAGGGGGAGGCGGCACAGATACGCAGTATTTT. This gives the protein CASSPGGGGTDTQYF.

The V and J genes are TRBV2 and TRBJ2-3; D might be TRBD1 (6 bases). V shed 6 bases and J shed 3 bases, with 13 bases lying between them. CDR1 is SNHLY and CDR2 is FYNNEI in the germline V gene. CDR3 length: 14 amino acids. The CDR3 spells CASRSWGRTDTQYF. The CDR3 nucleotides read TGTGCCAGCAGATCGTGGGGGCGGACAGATACGCAGTATTTT.

This clone was counted a single time. This rearrangement joins TRBV13 to TRBJ2-3; 7 positions agree with TRBD2. This CDR3 contains 16 residues. In germline, CDR1 is PRHDT, CDR2 FYEKMQ (reference sequence). Unmatched junction bases numbered 8, after V lost 5 bases and J lost 0 bases. CDR3 in amino acids: CASSPLLALSTDTQYF. For the CDR3, the DNA is TGTGCCAGCAGCCCACTACTAGCGCTTAGCACAGATACGCAGTATTTT.

V usage is TRBV18 and J usage is TRBJ2-7; unclear D gene. Trimming cost V 3 bases and J 0 bases, with 6 bases left between them. The CDR3 sequence is 13 residues long. Germline V gene lookup returns CDR1 KGHSH and CDR2 LQKENI. The CDR3 loop reads CASSPSLSYEQYF. The DNA for the CDR3 is TGTGCCAGCTCACCGTCCCTCTCCTACGAGCAGTACTTC.